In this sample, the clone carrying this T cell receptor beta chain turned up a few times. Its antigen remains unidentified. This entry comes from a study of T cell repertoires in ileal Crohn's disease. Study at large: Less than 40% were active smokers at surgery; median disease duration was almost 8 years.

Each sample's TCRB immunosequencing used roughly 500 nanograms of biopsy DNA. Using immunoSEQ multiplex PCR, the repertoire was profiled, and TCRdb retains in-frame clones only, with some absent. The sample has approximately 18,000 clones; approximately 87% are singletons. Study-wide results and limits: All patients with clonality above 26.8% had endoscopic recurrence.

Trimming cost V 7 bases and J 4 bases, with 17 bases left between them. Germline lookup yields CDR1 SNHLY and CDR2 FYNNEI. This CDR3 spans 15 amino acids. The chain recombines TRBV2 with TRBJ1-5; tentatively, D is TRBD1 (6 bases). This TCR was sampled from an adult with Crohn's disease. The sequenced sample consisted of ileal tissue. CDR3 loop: CASNPGTIQNQPQHF. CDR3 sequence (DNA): TGTGCCAGCAACCCTGGGACAATTCAGAATCAGCCCCAGCATTTT.